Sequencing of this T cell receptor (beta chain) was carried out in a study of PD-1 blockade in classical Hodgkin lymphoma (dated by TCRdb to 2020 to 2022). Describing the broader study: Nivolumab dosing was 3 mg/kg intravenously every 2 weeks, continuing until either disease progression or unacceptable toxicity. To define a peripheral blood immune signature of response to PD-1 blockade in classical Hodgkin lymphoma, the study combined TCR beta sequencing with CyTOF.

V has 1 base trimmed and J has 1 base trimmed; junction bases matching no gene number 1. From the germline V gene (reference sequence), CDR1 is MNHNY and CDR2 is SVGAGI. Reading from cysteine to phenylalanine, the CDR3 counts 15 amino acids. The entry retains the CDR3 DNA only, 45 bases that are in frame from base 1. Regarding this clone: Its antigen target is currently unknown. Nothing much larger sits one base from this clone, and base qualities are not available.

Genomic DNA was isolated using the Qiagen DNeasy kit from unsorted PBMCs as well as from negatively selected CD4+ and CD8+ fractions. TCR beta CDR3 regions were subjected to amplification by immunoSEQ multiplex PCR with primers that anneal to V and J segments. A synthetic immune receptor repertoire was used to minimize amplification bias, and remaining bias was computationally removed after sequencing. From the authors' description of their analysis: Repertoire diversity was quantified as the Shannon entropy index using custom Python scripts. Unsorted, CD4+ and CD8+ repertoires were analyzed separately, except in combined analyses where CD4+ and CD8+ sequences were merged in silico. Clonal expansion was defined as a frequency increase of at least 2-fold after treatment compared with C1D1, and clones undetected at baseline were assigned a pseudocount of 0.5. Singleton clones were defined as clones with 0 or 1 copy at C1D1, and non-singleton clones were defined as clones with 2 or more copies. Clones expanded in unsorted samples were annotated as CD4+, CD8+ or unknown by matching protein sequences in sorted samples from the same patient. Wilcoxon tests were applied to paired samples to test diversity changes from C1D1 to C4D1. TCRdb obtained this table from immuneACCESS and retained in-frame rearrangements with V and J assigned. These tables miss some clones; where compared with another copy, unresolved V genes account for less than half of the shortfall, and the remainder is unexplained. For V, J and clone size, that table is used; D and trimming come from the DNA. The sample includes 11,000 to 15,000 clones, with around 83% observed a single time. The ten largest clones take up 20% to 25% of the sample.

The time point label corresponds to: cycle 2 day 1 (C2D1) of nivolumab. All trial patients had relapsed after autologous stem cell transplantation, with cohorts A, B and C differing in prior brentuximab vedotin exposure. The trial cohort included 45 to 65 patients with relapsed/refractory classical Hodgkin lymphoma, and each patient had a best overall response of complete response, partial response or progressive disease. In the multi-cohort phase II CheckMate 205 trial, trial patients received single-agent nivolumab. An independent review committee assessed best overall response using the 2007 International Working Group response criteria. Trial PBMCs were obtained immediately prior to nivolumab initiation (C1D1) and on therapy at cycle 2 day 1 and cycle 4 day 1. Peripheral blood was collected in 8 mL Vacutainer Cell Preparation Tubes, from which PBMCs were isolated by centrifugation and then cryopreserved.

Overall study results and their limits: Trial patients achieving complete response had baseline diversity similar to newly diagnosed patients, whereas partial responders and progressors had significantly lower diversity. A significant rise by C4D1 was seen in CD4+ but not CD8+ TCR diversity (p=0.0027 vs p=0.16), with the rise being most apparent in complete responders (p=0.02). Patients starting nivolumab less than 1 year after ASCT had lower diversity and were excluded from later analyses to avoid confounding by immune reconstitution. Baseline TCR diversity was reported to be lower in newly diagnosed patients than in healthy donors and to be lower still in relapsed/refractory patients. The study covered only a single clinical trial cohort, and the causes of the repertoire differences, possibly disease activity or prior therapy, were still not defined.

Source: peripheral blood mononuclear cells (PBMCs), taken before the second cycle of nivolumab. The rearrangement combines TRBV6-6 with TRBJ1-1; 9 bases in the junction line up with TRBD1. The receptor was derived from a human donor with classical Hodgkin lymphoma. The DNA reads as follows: TGTGCCAGCAGTTACTTGACAGGGGGGAACACTGAAGCTTTCTTT. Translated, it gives CASSYLTGGNTEAFF.